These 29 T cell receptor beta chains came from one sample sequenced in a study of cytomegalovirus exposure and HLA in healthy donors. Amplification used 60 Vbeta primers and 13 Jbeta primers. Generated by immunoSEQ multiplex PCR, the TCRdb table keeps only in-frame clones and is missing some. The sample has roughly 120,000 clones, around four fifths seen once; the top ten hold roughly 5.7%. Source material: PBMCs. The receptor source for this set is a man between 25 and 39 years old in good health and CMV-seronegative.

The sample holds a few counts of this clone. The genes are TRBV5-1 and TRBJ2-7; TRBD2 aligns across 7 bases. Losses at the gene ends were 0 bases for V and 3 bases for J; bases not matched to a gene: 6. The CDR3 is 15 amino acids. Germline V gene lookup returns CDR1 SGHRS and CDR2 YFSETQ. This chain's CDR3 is CASSLASSGYYEQYF. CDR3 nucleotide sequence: TGCGCCAGCAGCTTGGCGAGTAGCGGGTACTACGAGCAGTACTTC.

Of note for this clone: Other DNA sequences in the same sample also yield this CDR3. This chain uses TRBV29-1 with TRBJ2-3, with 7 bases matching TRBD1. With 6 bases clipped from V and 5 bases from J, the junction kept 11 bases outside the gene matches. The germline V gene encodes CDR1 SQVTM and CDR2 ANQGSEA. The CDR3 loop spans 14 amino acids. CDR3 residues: CSVAEEYRGDTQYF. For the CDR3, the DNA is TGCAGCGTGGCGGAGGAATACAGGGGAGATACGCAGTATTTT.

CDR3 region: CASSGRQDDTQYF. Here the CDR3 DNA reads TGTGCCAGCAGCGGGAGACAGGATGATACGCAGTATTTT. This chain uses TRBV5-4 with TRBJ2-3, with D possibly being TRBD1 (6 bases). CDR1 and CDR2 from the germline V gene are SGHNT and YYREEE (reference sequence). Trimming shortened V by 4 bases and J by 6 bases, and 12 bases separated the two germline ends. The CDR3 loop spans 13 amino acids.

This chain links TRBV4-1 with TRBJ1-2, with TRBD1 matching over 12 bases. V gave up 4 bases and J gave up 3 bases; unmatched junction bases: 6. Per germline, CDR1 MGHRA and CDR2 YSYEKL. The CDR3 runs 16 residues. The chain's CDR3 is CASSPRGQGADYGYTF. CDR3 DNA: TGCGCCAGCAGCCCTCGGGGACAGGGGGCGGACTATGGCTACACCTTC.

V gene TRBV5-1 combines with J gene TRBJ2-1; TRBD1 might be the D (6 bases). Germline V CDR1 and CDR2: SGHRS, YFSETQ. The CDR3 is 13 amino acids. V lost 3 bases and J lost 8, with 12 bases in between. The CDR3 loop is CASSSAQGYEQFF. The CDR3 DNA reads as TGCGCCAGCAGCTCGGCTCAGGGGTATGAGCAGTTCTTC.

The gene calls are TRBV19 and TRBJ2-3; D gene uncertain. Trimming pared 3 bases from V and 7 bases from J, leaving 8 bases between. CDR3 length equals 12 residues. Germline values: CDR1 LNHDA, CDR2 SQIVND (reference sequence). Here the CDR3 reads CASSIDSYTQYF. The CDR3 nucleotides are TGTGCCAGTAGTATCGACTCATATACGCAGTATTTT.

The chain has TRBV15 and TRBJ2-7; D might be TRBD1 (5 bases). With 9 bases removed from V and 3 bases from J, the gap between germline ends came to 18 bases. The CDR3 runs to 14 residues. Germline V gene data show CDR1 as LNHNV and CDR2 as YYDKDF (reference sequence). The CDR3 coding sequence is TGTGCCACTCGTGAAGAAATAGGGGACTACGAGCAGTACTTC. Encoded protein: CATREEIGDYEQYF.

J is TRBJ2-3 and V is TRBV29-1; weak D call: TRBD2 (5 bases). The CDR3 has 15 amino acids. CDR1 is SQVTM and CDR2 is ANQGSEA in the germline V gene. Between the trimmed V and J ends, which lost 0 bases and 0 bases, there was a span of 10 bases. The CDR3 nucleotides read TGCAGCGTTGAAGATGTTGGCGGGAGCACAGATACGCAGTATTTT. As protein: CSVEDVGGSTDTQYF.

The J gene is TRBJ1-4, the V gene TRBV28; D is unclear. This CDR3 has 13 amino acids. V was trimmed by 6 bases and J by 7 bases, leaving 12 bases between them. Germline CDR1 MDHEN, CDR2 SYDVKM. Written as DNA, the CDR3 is TGTGCCAGCAGACGAGGCCGGGGTGAAAAACTGTTTTTT. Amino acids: CASRRGRGEKLFF.

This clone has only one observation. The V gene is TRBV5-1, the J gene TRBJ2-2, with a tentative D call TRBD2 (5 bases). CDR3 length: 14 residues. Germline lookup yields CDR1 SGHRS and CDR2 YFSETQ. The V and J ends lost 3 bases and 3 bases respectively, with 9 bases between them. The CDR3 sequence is CASSYPGDTGELFF. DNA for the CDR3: TGCGCCAGCAGCTATCCCGGGGACACCGGGGAGCTGTTTTTT.

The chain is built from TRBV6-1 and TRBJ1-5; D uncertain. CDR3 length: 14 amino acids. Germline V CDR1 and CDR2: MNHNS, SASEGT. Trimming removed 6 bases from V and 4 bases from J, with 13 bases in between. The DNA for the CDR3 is TGTGCCAGCAGAACGCCCGTGAGGAATCAGCCCCAGCATTTT. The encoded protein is CASRTPVRNQPQHF.

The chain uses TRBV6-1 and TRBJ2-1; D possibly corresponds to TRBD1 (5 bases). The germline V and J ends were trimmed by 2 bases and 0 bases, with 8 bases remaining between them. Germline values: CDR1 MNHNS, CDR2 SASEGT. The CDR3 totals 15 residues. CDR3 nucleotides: TGTGCCAGCAGTGAACAGGGCTCCTCCTACAATGAGCAGTTCTTC. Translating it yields CASSEQGSSYNEQFF.

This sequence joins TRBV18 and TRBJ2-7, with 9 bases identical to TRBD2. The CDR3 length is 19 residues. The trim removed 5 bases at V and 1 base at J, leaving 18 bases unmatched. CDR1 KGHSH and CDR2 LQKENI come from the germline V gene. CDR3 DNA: TGTGCCAGCTCATCGACTAGCGGTTTTCAATGGGGAGCTTCCTACGAGCAGTACTTC. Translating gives CASSSTSGFQWGASYEQYF. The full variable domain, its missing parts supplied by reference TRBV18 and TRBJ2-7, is NAGVMQNPRHLVRRRGQEARLRCSPMKGHSHVYWYRQLPEEGLKFMVYLQKENIIDESGMPKERFSAEFPKEGPSILRIQQVVRGDSAAYFCASSSTSGFQWGASYEQYFGPGTRLTVT.

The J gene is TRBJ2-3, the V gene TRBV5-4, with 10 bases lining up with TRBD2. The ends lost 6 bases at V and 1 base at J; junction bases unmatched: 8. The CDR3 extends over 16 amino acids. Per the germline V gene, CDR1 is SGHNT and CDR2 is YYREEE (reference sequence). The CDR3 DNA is TGTGCCAGCACCACCCTCCTAGCGGGGGGCACAGATACGCAGTATTTT. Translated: CASTTLLAGGTDTQYF.

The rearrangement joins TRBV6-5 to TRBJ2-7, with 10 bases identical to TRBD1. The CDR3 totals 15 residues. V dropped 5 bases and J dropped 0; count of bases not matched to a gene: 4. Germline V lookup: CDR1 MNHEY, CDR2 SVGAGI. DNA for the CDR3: TGTGCCAGCAGTCCGACAGGGGGCGCCTCCTACGAGCAGTACTTC. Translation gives CASSPTGGASYEQYF.

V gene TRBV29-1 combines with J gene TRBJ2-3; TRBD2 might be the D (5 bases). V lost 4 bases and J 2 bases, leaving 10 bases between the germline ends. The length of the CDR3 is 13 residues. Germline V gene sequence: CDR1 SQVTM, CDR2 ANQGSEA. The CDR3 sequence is CSVGGLDTDTQYF. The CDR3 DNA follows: TGCAGCGTTGGAGGGTTGGACACAGATACGCAGTATTTT.

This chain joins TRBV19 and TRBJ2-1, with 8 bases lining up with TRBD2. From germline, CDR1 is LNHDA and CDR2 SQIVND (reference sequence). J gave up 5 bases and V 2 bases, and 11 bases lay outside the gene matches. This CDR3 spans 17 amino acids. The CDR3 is CASSIRFGGRPNNEQFF. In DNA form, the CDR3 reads TGTGCCAGTAGTATAAGGTTCGGCGGGAGGCCAAACAATGAGCAGTTCTTC.

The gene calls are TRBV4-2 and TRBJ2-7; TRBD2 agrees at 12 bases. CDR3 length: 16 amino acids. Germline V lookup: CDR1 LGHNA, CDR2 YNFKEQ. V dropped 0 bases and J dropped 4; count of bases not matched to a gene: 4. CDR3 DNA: TGTGCCAGCAGCCAAGAGCGGACTAGCGGGGAGTACGAGCAGTACTTC. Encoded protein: CASSQERTSGEYEQYF.

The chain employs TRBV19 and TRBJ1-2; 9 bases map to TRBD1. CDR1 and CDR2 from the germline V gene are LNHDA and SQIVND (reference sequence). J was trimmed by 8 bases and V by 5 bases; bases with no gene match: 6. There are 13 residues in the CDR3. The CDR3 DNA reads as TGTGCCAGTAGTCCGGGGACAGGGATCGGCTACACCTTC. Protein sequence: CASSPGTGIGYTF.

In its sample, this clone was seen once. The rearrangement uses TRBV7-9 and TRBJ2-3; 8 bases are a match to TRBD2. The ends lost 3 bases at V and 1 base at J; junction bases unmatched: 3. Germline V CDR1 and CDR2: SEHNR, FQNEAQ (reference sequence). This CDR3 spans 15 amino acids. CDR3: CASSFLAGGTDTQYF. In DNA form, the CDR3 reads TGTGCCAGCAGCTTCCTAGCGGGTGGCACAGATACGCAGTATTTT.

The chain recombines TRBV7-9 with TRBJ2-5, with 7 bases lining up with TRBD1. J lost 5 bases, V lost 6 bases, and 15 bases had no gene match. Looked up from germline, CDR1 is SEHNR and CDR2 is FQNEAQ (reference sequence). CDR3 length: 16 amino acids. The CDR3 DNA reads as TGTGCCAGCAGTTTGGCCCTGACAGGGATTAGCGAGACCCAGTACTTC. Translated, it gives CASSLALTGISETQYF.

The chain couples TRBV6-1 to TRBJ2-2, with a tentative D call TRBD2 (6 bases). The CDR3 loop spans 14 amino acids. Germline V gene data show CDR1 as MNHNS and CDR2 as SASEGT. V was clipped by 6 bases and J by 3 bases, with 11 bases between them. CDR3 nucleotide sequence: TGTGCCAGCAGCGACGGGACTCACACCGGGGAGCTGTTTTTT. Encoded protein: CASSDGTHTGELFF.

CDR3 coding DNA: TGTGCCAGCAGCCCATTCGAGGGTGGGGAATACTTC. Its translation is CASSPFEGGEYF. V and J are TRBV28 and TRBJ2-7; tentatively, D is TRBD2 (5 bases). The CDR3 runs 12 residues. V gave up 6 bases and J gave up 13 bases, with 19 bases separating them. Per the germline V gene, CDR1 is MDHEN and CDR2 is SYDVKM. The entire variable domain, with the rest obtained from reference TRBV28 and TRBJ2-7, is as follows: DVKVTQSSRYLVKRTGEKVFLECVQDMDHENMFWYRQDPGLGLRLIYFSYDVKMKEKGDIPEGYSVSREKKERFSLILESASTNQTSMYLCASSPFEGGEYFGPGTRLTVT.

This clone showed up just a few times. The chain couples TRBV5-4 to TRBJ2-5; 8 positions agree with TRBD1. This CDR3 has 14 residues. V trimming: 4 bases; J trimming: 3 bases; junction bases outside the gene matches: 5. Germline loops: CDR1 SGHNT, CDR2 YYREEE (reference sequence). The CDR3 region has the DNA TGTGCCAGCAGCATGACAGGGGAAAAAGAGACCCAGTACTTC. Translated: CASSMTGEKETQYF.

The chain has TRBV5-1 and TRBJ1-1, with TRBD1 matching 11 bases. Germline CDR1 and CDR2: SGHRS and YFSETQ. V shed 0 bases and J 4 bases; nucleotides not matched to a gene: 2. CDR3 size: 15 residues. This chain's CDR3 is CASSLEGTGGTEAFF. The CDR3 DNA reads TGCGCCAGCAGCTTGGAAGGGACAGGGGGCACTGAAGCTTTCTTT. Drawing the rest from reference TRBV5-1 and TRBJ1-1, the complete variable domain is KAGVTQTPRYLIKTRGQQVTLSCSPISGHRSVSWYQQTPGQGLQFLFEYFSETQRNKGNFPGRFSGRQFSNSRSEMNVSTLELGDSALYLCASSLEGTGGTEAFFGQGTRLTVV.

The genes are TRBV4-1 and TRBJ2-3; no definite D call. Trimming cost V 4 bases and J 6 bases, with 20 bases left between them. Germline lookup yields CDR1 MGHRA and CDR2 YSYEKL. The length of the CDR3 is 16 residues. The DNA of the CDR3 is TGCGCCAGCAGCCCCTCGGGTGGCCTGAGAACCGATACGCAGTATTTT. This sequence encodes CASSPSGGLRTDTQYF.

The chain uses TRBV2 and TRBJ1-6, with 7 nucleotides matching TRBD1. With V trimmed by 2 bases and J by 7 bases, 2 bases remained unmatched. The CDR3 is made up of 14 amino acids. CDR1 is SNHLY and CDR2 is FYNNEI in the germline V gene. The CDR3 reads CASSERQGNSPLHF. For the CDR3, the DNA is TGTGCCAGCAGTGAAAGACAGGGAAATTCACCCCTCCACTTT.

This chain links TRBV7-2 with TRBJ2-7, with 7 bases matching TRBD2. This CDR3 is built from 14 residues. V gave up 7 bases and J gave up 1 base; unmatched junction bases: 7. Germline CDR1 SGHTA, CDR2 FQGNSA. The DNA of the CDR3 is TGTGCCAGCATCCCTTGGGAGGGATCCTACGAGCAGTACTTC. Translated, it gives CASIPWEGSYEQYF.

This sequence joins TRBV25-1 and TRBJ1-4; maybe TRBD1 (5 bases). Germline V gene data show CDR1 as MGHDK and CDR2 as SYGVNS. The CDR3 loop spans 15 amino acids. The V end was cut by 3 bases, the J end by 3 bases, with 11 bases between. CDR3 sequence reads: CASSDPTDANEKLFF. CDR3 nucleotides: TGTGCCAGCAGTGACCCGACAGACGCTAATGAAAAACTGTTTTTT. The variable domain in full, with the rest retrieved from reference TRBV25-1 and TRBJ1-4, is EADIYQTPRYLVIGTGKKITLECSQTMGHDKMYWYQQDPGMELHLIHYSYGVNSTEKGDLSSESTVSRIRTEHFPLTLESARPSHTSQYLCASSDPTDANEKLFFGSGTQLSVL.